The present TCR beta chain was sequenced within a study of shared clonotypes between healthy human individuals. Across the whole study: Contributing individuals were two females and a few males aged 18 to 49. The study used three CD4 naive, three CD4 memory, two CD8 naive and one CD8 memory plate per donor.

Terminally differentiated effector memory CD45RA+ cells were excluded from the naive CD8 cells, which were CD45RO-negative and positively selected for CCR7. Every donor, a Caucasian adult, lived in Nashville, Tennessee. The germline gives CDR1 SGHTA, CDR2 FQGNSA. The CDR3 contains 13 residues. V trimming: 8 bases; J trimming: 3 bases; junction bases outside the gene matches: 5. Sequencing used immunoSEQ multiplex PCR; TCRdb keeps in-frame clones, though not all of them. Here the sample spans about 2.1 million clones, around 95% being singletons. The chain joins TRBV7-2 to TRBJ2-7; 9 positions match TRBD1. Input material: naive CD8+ T cells from PBMCs. This clonotype was obtained from a man younger than 30 in good health. Some clones in this sample may be carry-over from other donors' samples. CDR3 residues: CASGQGSNYEQYF. Written as DNA, the CDR3 is TGTGCCAGCGGACAGGGGTCAAACTACGAGCAGTACTTC.